This T cell receptor beta chain was identified in a study of Graves' ophthalmopathy and Graves' hyperthyroidism (dated by TCRdb to 2017 to 2018). Broadly, across the study: Peripheral blood was collected at initial diagnosis, before any treatment. To explore V-J signatures that distinguish ophthalmopathy from hyperthyroidism, a discovery set of about a hundred patients was enrolled, made up of around 40 with ophthalmopathy and under 65 with stable hyperthyroidism. For independent validation, a separate cohort was made up of 18 hyperthyroidism patients plus 17 patients who later progressed from hyperthyroidism to ophthalmopathy. In total, around 130 blood samples were TCR-sequenced: approximately 42 ophthalmopathy, about 75 hyperthyroidism and about 17 hyperthyroidism-to-ophthalmopathy patients. Following sample collection, hyperthyroidism patients were given methimazole at a starting dose of 30 mg daily, and ophthalmopathy patients were given high-dose intravenous methylprednisolone. In five or six hyperthyroidism patients, T-cell repertoires of thyroid tissue and blood were compared. To tell Graves' ophthalmopathy apart from Graves' hyperthyroidism, and to predict which patients would progress to ophthalmopathy, the study relied on TCR beta repertoire signatures.

Hyperthyroidism was defined as stable when no progression to ophthalmopathy occurred within 18 months of follow-up. The hyperthyroidism patients were 18 to 65 years old and newly diagnosed, with a disease duration of less than 2 months. Patients were excluded if they had other autoimmune diseases, uncontrolled infections, pregnancy or lactation. Clinical symptoms, serum thyroxine, TRAb, thyroid ultrasound and orbital computed tomography formed the basis of the diagnosis. PBMCs were isolated from about 9.2 ml of fresh peripheral blood by Ficoll-Paque density gradient centrifugation. Trizol reagent was used to extract the total RNA, and its quality was then checked on an Agilent 2100 Bioanalyzer. For repertoire sequencing, TCR beta CDR3 regions were amplified from RNA transcripts. The first round of RT-PCR was done with HTBI primers and the Qiagen OneStep RT-PCR kit, and was followed by a second round of multiplex PCR, then size selection and purification. Libraries were sequenced paired-end with 100 bp reads on an Illumina HiSeq2000. Per the authors' processing: SOAPnuke was used to process the reads, throwing out any read that had adapters, had uncalled bases, had a mean Phred below 15, or lacked an exact constant-primer or identifier match. COPE v1.2.5 was used to merge the high-quality paired reads. Each unique nucleotide sequence was treated as a clonotype, and MiTCR v1.1 was used to align the clonotypes to the IMGT TRB V, D and J references. Analysis was restricted to V-J combinations with a frequency above 0.0001, which covered about 99% of repertoires. For each V-J combination, a TCR clonal expansion and chaos score was defined as F50 clonal expansion divided by the chaos observed in the TCRdist matrix. Welch's t-statistics and random forest were used to narrow the features down to approximately 13 V-J combinations, which were then fed into a naive Bayes classifier. The similarity between thyroid and blood repertoires was quantified using the Morisita-Horn index. The public reads were quality trimmed at Q25 with fastp and then assembled into clones with MiXCR by TCRdb, keeping productive beta chains. For every CDR3 protein sequence, its rows merge into one entry that carries the most common genes and DNA. The V and J calls follow TCRdb's processing rather than the paper's. This sample lists about 25,000 distinct CDR3 sequences; 45% to 60% were detected once. About 5.9% of the sample is taken by the ten largest.

In the germline V gene (reference sequence), CDR1 corresponds to SEHNR and CDR2 to FQNEAQ. The CDR3, cysteine through phenylalanine, is 15 amino acids long. The CDR3 DNA has 45 bases and is translated from base 1. Trimming removed 1 base from V and 4 bases from J, leaving 13 bases between the germline ends. Study-wide conclusions, independent of this receptor: Most expanded thyroid clonotypes with a frequency above 0.001 also appeared in blood, which suggests that blood repertoires may reflect the immune response in the thyroid. In cross-validation, the 13-signature model distinguished ophthalmopathy from stable hyperthyroidism with approximately 88% sensitivity and 81% to 83% specificity, and in the test set the corresponding values were roughly 80% and 75%. Sample size was not predetermined statistically, and investigators were not blinded to group allocation. In validation, the model predicted ophthalmopathy progression with more than 70% sensitivity and 72% to 80% specificity; more than ten predicted patients were CT-confirmed with GO in a median of approximately 6.5 months.

The table lists this clonotype with many counts. There is no known antigen for this receptor. The input lacks base qualities; no much larger clone sits a single base away. Sequencing was carried out using peripheral blood. The rearranged chain carries TRBV7-9 and TRBJ1-1; the D gene is perhaps TRBD1, from 5 matching bases. The source is an adult woman with stable Graves' hyperthyroidism. This receptor carries the CDR3 CASSLGGTPSTEAFF. DNA sequence: TGTGCCAGCAGCTTAGGAGGGACCCCAAGCACTGAAGCTTTCTTT. With the portions outside the CDR3 filled from the reference TRBV7-9 and TRBJ1-1 genes, the complete variable region becomes DTGVSQNPRHKITKRGQNVTFRCDPISEHNRLYWYRQTLGQGPEFLTYFQNEAQLEKSRLLSDRFSAERPKGSFSTLEIQRTEQGDSAMYLCASSLGGTPSTEAFFGQGTRLTVV.